This TCR beta chain was retrieved from a study of cytomegalovirus exposure and HLA in healthy donors. Whole-study results and caveats: V- and J-gene trimming in TCR beta was tied to a missense DCLRE1C variant by an analysis performed later. There were about 160 TCR beta chains listed as cytomegalovirus-associated.

A multiplex PCR was run with 60 Vbeta primers and 13 Jbeta primers. Using immunoSEQ multiplex PCR, the repertoire was profiled, and TCRdb retains in-frame clones only, with some absent. The sample carries tens of thousands of clones, about 71% recorded once. This clone appeared a few times. What it recognizes is unknown. The CDR3 is made up of 18 amino acids. From germline, CDR1 is MGHRA and CDR2 YSYEKL. J gave up 7 bases and V 4 bases, and 14 bases lay outside the gene matches. J is TRBJ2-1 and V is TRBV4-1, with 12 bases aligning to TRBD2. This sequence was found in a man aged 60 to 69 in good health and CMV-seropositive. Input material: PBMCs. The CDR3 sequence is CASSLGLAGIFLANEQFF. Here the CDR3 DNA reads TGCGCCAGCAGCCTCGGACTAGCGGGAATCTTTCTGGCAAATGAGCAGTTCTTC.